Here is one T cell receptor beta chain with its context. The data are from a study of cytotoxic CD8 clonotypes in ibrutinib-treated CLL. Sequencing was performed with immunoSEQ multiplex PCR; in TCRdb, only in-frame clones are kept and a portion is missing. The data show almost 250,000 clones, 70% seen once. Per germline, CDR1 MDHEN and CDR2 SYDVKM. V lost 5 bases and J lost 5, with 7 bases in between. The CDR3 consists of 11 residues. Sequenced here: PBMCs, sampled after 24 months of ibrutinib treatment. The chain is built from TRBV28 and TRBJ2-7; unclear D gene. The source is a human donor with chronic lymphocytic leukemia. The CDR3 region is CASSQADEQYF. CDR3 bases: TGTGCCAGCAGTCAAGCAGACGAGCAGTACTTC.